A single sample gave rise to the 2 T cell receptor beta chains below, sequenced in a study of control samples from healthy donors and cancer patients (dated by TCRdb to between 2020 and 2021). The library relied on the immunoSEQ multiplex PCR assay. TCRdb holds this immuneACCESS table with in-frame rearrangements only. Some clones are missing; in checked studies, unresolved V genes explain under half, and the rest has no known cause. The table kept for this sample lists about 210,000 clones. The ten largest clones capture roughly 2% of the sample. Specimen: blood. The receptors shown here come from a woman aged 25 to 39 in good health.

The gene calls are TRBV15 and TRBJ1-1; possible D gene TRBD1, 5 bases. The germline CDR1 and CDR2 sequences are LNHNV and YYDKDF (reference sequence). Trimming removed 6 bases from V and 3 bases from J, with 11 bases in between. This CDR3 region has 13 residues. This chain's CDR3 is CATSGPGHTEAFF. The CDR3, as DNA: TGTGCCACCAGTGGTCCAGGGCACACTGAAGCTTTCTTT. Variable domain in full (rest from reference TRBV15 and TRBJ1-1): DAMVIQNPRYQVTQFGKPVTLSCSQTLNHNVMYWYQQKSSQAPKLLFHYYDKDFNNEADTPDNFQSRRPNTSFCFLDIRSPGLGDTAMYLCATSGPGHTEAFFGQGTRLTVV.

The chain couples TRBV28 to TRBJ1-1; no clear D gene. CDR1 and CDR2 (germline): MDHEN, SYDVKM. The V end lost 9 bases, the J end lost 0 bases, and 11 bases lay between the germline ends. This CDR3 region has 13 residues. Written as DNA, the CDR3 is TGTGCCAGTCGGACCCGAATGAACACTGAAGCTTTCTTT. Translated: CASRTRMNTEAFF.